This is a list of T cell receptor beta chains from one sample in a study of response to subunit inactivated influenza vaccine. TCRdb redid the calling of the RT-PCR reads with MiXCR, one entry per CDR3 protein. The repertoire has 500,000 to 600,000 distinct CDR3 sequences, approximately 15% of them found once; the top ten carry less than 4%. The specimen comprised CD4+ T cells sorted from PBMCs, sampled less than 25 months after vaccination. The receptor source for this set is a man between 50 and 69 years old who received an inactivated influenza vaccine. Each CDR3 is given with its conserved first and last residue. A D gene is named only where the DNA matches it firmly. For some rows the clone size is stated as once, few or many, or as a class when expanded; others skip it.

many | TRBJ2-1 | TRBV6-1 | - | TGTGCCAGCAGTGAGTTCGTTCTCACCTACAATGAGCAGTTCTTC | CASSEFVLTYNEQFF
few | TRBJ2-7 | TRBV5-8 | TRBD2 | TGTGCCAGCAGCTTCGGACTAGCGGGGAGGAGCTCCTACGAGCAGTACTTC | CASSFGLAGRSSYEQYF
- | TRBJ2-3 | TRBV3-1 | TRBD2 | TGTGCCAGCAGCCAATGGGGGTCGGGAGGTGGAGATACGCAGTATTTT | CASSQWGSGGGDTQYF
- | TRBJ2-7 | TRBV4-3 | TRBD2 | TGCGCCAGCAGCCAAGATGGCGGGAGCTTACCCTACGAGCAGTACTTC | CASSQDGGSLPYEQYF
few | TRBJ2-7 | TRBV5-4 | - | TGTGCCAGCAGCTTGGGGGGCGCGGTAACCGAGCAGTACTTC | CASSLGGAVTEQYF
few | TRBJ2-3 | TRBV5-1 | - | TGCGCCAGCAGCCCGGGTGGGTGGACAGATACGCAGTATTTT | CASSPGGWTDTQYF
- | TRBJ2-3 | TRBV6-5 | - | TGTGCCAGCAGTTACTCTTCCAGGGGGGGTCTGTATTTT | CASSYSSRGGLYF
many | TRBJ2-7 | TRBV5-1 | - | TGCGCCAGCAGCTTACAAAGCTCCTACGAGCAGTACTTC | CASSLQSSYEQYF
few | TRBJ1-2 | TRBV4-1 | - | TGCGCCAGCAGCCGATCAGGGTTTTCTGGCTACACCTTC | CASSRSGFSGYTF
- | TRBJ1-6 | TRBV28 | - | TGTGCCAGCAGTTTTAGAGGTGGCTCCTATAATTCACCCCTCCACTTT | CASSFRGGSYNSPLHF
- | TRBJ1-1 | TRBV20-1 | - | TGCAGTGCCAGACTTATGAACACTGAAGCTTTCTTT | CSARLMNTEAFF
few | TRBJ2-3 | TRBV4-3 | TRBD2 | TGCGCCAGCAGCCAAGACGCTAGCGGTAGCACAGATACGCAGTATTTT | CASSQDASGSTDTQYF
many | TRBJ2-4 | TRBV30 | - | TGTGCCTGGAGTCGGATTCATGGGGACATTCAGTACTTC | CAWSRIHGDIQYF
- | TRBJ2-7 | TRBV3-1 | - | TGTGCCAGCAGCCAAGATATCGGCGCCTCCTACGAGCAGTACTTC | CASSQDIGASYEQYF
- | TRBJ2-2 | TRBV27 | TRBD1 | TGTGCCAGCAGTCCGACAGGGGCGAGCGGGGAGCTGTTTTTT | CASSPTGASGELFF
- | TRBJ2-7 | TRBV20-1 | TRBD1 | TGCAGTGCGGCCCGGGACAGGGACTACGAGCAGTACTTC | CSAARDRDYEQYF
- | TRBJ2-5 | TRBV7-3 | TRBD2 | TGTGCCAGCAGCTTAGGCATGCTAGCGGCTCAAGAGACCCAGTACTTC | CASSLGMLAAQETQYF
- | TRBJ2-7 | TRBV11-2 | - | TGTGCCAGCAGCTTTAGTGTGCAAACCTACGAGCAGTACTTC | CASSFSVQTYEQYF
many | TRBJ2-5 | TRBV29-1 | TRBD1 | TGCAGCGTTGGGAAAGGGACAGGGGGTCAAGAGACCCAGTACTTC | CSVGKGTGGQETQYF
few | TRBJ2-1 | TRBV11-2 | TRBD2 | TGTGCCAGCAGCTCAACTATGAGAGCGGGGGGGCTCGGTGAGCAGTTCTTC | CASSSTMRAGGLGEQFF
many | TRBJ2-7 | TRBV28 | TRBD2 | TGTGCCAGCAGTTTATTAGCGGGAGGGTTCATGGACGAGCAGTACTTC | CASSLLAGGFMDEQYF
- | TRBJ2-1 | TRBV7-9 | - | TGTGCCAGCAGCTTAGTGCATCGGGGAGTCCGGGAGCAGTTCTTC | CASSLVHRGVREQFF
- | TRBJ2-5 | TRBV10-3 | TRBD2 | TGTGCCATCAGTGAGTCAACTAGCGGACAAGAGACCCAGTACTTC | CAISESTSGQETQYF
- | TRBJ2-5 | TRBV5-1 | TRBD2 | TGCGCCAGCAGCCTAACCGGGACTAGCGGTACTCAGACCCAGTACTTC | CASSLTGTSGTQTQYF
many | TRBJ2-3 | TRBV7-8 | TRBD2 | TGTGCCAGCAGCTTGGACCTGGGACTAGCTGACACAGATACGCAGTATTTT | CASSLDLGLADTDTQYF
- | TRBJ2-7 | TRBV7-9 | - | TGTGCCAGCAGCTTAGCTAACGGCGCGGGGCAGTACTTC | CASSLANGAGQYF
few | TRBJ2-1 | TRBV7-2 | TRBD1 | TGTGCCAGCAGCCTCAGACAGGGGATTTCTTTCGGTGAGCAGTTCTTC | CASSLRQGISFGEQFF
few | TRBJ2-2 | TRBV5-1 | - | TGCGCCAGCAGCTTCGGGGGTACAACCGGGGAGCTGTTTTTT | CASSFGGTTGELFF
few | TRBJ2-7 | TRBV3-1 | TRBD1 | TGTGCCAGCAGCCAGGGACAGGGATTCTACGAGCAGTACTTC | CASSQGQGFYEQYF
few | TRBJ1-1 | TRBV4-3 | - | TGCGCCAGCAGCCAAGGTTACAGGAGGAACACTGAAGCTTTCTTT | CASSQGYRRNTEAFF
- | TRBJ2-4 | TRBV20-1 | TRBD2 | TGCAGTGCTAGAGACGTGGGACTAGCGGGAAATGAATATGCCAAAAACATTCAGTACTTC | CSARDVGLAGNEYAKNIQYF
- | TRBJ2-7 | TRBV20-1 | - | TGCAGTGCTACCGACTATATCTACGAGCAGTACTTC | CSATDYIYEQYF
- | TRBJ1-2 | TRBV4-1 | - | TGCGCCAGCAGCCAAGTTGCCAAAAGTAACTATGGCTACACCTTC | CASSQVAKSNYGYTF
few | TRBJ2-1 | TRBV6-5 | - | TGTGCCAGCAGTTACTCGTCTTTGGCATCGAGCTCCTACAATGAGCAGTTCTTC | CASSYSSLASSSYNEQFF
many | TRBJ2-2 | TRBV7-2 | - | TGTGCCAGCAGCTTAGGGTCAGGGATGGCCGGGGAGCTGTTTTTT | CASSLGSGMAGELFF
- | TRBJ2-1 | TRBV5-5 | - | TGTGCCAGCAGCTTGCCGTCCAGTACCAATGAGCAGTTCTTC | CASSLPSSTNEQFF
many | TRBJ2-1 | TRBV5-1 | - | TGCGCCAGCAGCTTGTTGTCAGTCTCCTACAATGAGCAGTTCTTC | CASSLLSVSYNEQFF
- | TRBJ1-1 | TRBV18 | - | TGTGCCAGCTCACCGTGGGAGGCCGGCCTGAACACTGAAGCTTTCTTT | CASSPWEAGLNTEAFF
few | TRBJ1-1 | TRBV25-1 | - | TGTGCCAGCAGTCAATCAAAAATAGAGAAGAACACTGAAGCTTTCTTT | CASSQSKIEKNTEAFF
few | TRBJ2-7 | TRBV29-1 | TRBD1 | TGCAGCGTTACGGGACAGGGGGGGTACGAGCAGTACTTC | CSVTGQGGYEQYF
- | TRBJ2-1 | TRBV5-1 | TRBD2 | TGCGCCAGCAGCCCACGGGTAGCGGGGGGGTCCGGTGAGCAGTTCTTC | CASSPRVAGGSGEQFF
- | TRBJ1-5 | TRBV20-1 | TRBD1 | TGCAGTGCTCTCCCTGGGGACAGGGGGCGAGGGAGCAATCAGCCCCAGCATTTT | CSALPGDRGRGSNQPQHF
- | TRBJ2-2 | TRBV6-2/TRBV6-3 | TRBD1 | TGTGCCAGCAGTTCCTCTGGGACAGGGCGTACCGGGGAGCTGTTTTTT | CASSSSGTGRTGELFF
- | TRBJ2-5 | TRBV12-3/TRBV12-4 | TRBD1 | TGTGCCAGCAGTCCTTCGACAGGGGCGAGGCAAGAGACCCAGTACTTC | CASSPSTGARQETQYF
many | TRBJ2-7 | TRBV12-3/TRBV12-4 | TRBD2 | TGTGCCAGCAGTTTATCCCCCCTAGCGGGAGCCTACGAGCAGTACTTC | CASSLSPLAGAYEQYF
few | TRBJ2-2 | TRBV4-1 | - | TGCGCCAGCAGCCATGCTTTGAGGAGGAAGAACACCGGGGAGCTGTTTTTT | CASSHALRRKNTGELFF
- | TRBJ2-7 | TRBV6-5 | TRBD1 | TGTGCCAGCAGTTACTCGTGGACAGGGGGCTTCTACGAGCAGTACTTC | CASSYSWTGGFYEQYF
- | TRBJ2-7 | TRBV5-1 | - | TGCGCCAGCAGCTCCCACTTTGGACAGAGCGTAATCTACGAGCAGTACTTC | CASSSHFGQSVIYEQYF